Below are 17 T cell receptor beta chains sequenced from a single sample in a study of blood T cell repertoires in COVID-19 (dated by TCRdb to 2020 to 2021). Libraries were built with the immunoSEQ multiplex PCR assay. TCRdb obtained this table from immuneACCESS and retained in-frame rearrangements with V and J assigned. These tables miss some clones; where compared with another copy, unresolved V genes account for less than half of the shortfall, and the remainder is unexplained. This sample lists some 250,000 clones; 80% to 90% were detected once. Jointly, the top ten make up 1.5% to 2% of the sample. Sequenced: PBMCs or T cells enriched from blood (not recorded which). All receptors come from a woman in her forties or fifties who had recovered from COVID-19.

The CDR3 DNA follows: TGTGCCAGCAGCTTAGAAGCTCGGCGACTAGCGGGAGGGAGCCACGAGCAGTACTTC. Encoded protein: CASSLEARRLAGGSHEQYF. The rearrangement uses TRBV7-2 and TRBJ2-7, with TRBD2 matching over 14 bases. Unmatched junction bases numbered 13, after V lost 1 base and J lost 5 bases. The CDR3 sequence is 19 residues long. Germline V gene sequence: CDR1 SGHTA, CDR2 FQGNSA.

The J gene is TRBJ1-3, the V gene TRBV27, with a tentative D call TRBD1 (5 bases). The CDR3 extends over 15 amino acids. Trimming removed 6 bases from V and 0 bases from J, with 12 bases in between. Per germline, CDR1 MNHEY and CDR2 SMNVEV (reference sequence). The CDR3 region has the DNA TGTGCCAGCAGCCTTAGGGGCCACTCTGGAAACACCATATATTTT. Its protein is CASSLRGHSGNTIYF.

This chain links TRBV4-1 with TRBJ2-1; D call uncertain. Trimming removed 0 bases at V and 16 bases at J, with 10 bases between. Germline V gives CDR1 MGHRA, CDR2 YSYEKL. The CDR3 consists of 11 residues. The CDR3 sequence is CASSQDGPLFF. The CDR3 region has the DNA TGCGCCAGCAGCCAAGATGGGCCCCTTTTCTTC.

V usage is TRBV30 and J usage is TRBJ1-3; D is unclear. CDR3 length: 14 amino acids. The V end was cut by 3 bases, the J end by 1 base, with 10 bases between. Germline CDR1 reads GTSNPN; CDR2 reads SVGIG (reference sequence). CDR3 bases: TGTGCCTGGAGCCCGATTCTATCTGGAAACACCATATATTTT. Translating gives CAWSPILSGNTIYF.

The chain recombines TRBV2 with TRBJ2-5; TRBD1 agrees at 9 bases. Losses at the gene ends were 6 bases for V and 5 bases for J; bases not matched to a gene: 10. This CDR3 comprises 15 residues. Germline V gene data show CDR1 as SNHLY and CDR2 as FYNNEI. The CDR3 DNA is TGTGCCAGCAGCCTCGGGACAGGGATTGGGGAGACCCAGTACTTC. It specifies CASSLGTGIGETQYF.

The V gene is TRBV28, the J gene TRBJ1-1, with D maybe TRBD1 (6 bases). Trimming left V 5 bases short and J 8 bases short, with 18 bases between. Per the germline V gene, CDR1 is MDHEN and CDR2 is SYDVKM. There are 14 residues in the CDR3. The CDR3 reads CASSLWTANWEAFF. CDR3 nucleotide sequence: TGTGCCAGCAGTCTCTGGACAGCGAACTGGGAAGCTTTCTTT.

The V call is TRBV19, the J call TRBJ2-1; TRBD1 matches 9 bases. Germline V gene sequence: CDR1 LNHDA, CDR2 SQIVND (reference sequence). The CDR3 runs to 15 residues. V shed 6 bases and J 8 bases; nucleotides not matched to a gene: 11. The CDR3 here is CASRHGTGWGDEQFF. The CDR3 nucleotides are TGTGCCAGTAGGCACGGGACAGGGTGGGGCGATGAGCAGTTCTTC.

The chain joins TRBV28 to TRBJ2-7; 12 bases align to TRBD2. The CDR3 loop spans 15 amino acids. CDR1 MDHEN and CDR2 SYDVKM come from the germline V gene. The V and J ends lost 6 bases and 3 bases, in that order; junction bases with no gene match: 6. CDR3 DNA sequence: TGTGCCAGCAGCCGACTAGCGGGAGTGGACTACGAGCAGTACTTC. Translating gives CASSRLAGVDYEQYF.

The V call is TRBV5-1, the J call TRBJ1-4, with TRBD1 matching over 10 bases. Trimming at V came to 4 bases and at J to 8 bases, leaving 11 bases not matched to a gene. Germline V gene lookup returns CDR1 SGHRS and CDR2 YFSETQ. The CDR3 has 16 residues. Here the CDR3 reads CASSAGTGVIGEKLFF. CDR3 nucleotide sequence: TGCGCCAGCAGCGCCGGGACAGGGGTAATAGGGGAAAAACTGTTTTTT.

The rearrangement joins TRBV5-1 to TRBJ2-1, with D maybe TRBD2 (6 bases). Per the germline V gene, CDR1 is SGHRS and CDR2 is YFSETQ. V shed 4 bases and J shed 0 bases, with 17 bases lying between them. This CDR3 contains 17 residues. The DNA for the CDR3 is TGCGCCAGCAGCCCGGGGCACTCGGAGGGCTCCTACAATGAGCAGTTCTTC. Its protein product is CASSPGHSEGSYNEQFF.

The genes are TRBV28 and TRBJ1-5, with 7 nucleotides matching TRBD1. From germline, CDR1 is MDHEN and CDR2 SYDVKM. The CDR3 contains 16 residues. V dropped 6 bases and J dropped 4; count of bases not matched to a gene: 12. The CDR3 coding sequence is TGTGCCAGCAGACCCTCCTGGACAGGACGGAATCAGCCCCAGCATTTT. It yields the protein CASRPSWTGRNQPQHF.

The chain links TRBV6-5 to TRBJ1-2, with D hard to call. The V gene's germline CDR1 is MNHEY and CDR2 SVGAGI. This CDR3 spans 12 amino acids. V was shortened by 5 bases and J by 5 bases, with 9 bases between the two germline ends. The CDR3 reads CASSLTSYGYTF. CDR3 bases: TGTGCCAGCAGTCTGACATCGTATGGCTACACCTTC.

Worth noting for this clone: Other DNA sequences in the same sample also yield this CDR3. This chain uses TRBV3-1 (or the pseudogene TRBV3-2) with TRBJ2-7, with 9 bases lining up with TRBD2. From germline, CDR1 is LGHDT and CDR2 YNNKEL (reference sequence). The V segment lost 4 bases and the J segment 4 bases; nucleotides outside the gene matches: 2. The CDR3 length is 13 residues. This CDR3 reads CASSLAGAYEQYF. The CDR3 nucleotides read TGTGCCAGCAGCCTAGCGGGAGCATACGAGCAGTACTTC.

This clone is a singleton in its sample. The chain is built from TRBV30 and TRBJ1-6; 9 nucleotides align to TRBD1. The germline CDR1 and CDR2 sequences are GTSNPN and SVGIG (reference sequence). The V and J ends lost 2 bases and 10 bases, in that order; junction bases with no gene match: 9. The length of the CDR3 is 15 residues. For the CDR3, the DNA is TGTGCCTGGAGTCGTACGGGACAGGGCTACTCACCCCTCCACTTT. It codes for CAWSRTGQGYSPLHF. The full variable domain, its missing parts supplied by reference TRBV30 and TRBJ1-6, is SQTIHQWPATLVQPVGSPLSLECTVEGTSNPNLYWYRQAAGRGLQLLFYSVGIGQISSEVPQNLSASRPQDRQFILSSKKLLLSDSGFYLCAWSRTGQGYSPLHFGNGTRLTVT.

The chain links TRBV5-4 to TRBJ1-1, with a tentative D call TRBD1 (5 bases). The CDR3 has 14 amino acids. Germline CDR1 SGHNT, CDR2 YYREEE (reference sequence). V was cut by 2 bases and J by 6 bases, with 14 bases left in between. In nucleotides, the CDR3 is TGTGCCAGCAGCTTACGGGACTTTGACGCTGAAGCTTTCTTT. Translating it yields CASSLRDFDAEAFF.

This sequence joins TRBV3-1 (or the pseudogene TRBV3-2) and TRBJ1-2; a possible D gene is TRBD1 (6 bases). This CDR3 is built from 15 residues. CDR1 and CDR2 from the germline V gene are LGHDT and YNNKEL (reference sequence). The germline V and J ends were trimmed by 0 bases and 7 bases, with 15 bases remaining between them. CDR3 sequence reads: CASSQDSNRDSGYTF. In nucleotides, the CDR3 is TGTGCCAGCAGCCAAGATTCAAACAGGGATTCTGGCTACACCTTC.

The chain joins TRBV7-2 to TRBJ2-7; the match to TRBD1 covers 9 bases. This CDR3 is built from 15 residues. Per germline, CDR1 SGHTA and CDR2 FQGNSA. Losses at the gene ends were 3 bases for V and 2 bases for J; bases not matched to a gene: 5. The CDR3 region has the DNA TGTGCCAGCAGCTTTGGACAGGGGTTAACCTACGAGCAGTACTTC. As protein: CASSFGQGLTYEQYF.